Presented here are 28 T cell receptor beta chains from one specimen sequenced in a study (dated by TCRdb to between 2015 and 2016). The receptor library was made with 5' RACE. Sequenced using an Illumina MiSeq. The public reads were run again by TCRdb, first through fastp at Q25 and then through MiXCR, and only productive beta chains were kept. Every distinct CDR3 protein forms one entry, paired with its most common genes and DNA. The sample table holds about 40,000 distinct CDR3 sequences, of which 15% to 20% were seen once. The ten largest clones add up to 2.5% to 3.5% of the sample. The sequencing input was naive CD4+ T cells sorted from a lymph node. What this sample's cell subset or site label stands for: naive CD4+ T cells, CD4+CD45RA+CD25-. All receptors come from a female donor with breast cancer.

This clonotype has ten or more counts. The rearrangement uses TRBV20-1 and TRBJ2-7; a weak D match, TRBD2 (6 bases). Germline values: CDR1 DFQATT, CDR2 SNEGSKA (reference sequence). The CDR3 is 13 amino acids. V was pared by 3 bases and J by 2 bases, with 11 bases between. As DNA, the CDR3 is TGCAGTGCTAGGAGGGACTCTGCCTACGAGCAGTACTTC. Its protein is CSARRDSAYEQYF.

The V gene is TRBV2, the J gene TRBJ2-7; TRBD2 might be the D (6 bases). The V gene lost 3 bases and the J gene lost 4 bases, with 10 bases spanning the gap. CDR1 SNHLY and CDR2 FYNNEI come from the germline V gene. The CDR3 sequence is 13 residues long. This CDR3 reads CASSDSAGYEQYF. The CDR3 DNA follows: TGTGCCAGCAGTGATTCCGCGGGATACGAGCAGTACTTC.

This clonotype turned up a few times. The gene calls are TRBV5-5 and TRBJ1-3; D remains ambiguous. Germline V gives CDR1 SGHKS, CDR2 YYEKEE (reference sequence). Trimming stripped 2 bases from V and 0 bases from J, with 9 bases between. The CDR3 has 15 amino acids. The CDR3 nucleotides read TGTGCCAGCAGCTTTTACCTGGACTCTGGAAACACCATATATTTT. Residues: CASSFYLDSGNTIYF. The entire variable domain, with the rest obtained from reference TRBV5-5 and TRBJ1-3, is as follows: DAGVTQSPTHLIKTRGQQVTLRCSPISGHKSVSWYQQVLGQGPQFIFQYYEKEERGRGNFPDRFSARQFPNYSSELNVNALLLGDSALYLCASSFYLDSGNTIYFGEGSWLTVV.

The CDR3 is CASSQDGGGGYSNQPQHF. CDR3 nucleotides: TGTGCCAGCAGCCAAGATGGGGGCGGGGGCTATAGCAATCAGCCCCAGCATTTT. This rearrangement joins TRBV4-2 to TRBJ1-5; D perhaps matches TRBD1 (6 bases). The ends were cut back, 0 bases at V and 0 bases at J, with 15 bases in the middle. The CDR3 has 18 amino acids. From germline, CDR1 is LGHNA and CDR2 YNFKEQ.

This clonotype was found many times. The chain couples TRBV20-1 to TRBJ1-1, with TRBD1 matching over 9 bases. Germline assignment: CDR1 DFQATT and CDR2 SNEGSKA (reference sequence). J was trimmed by 11 bases and V by 1 base; bases with no gene match: 8. The CDR3 extends over 13 amino acids. CDR3 DNA: TGCAGTGCTAGAGGGGGGACAGGGATTGGGGCTTTCTTT. It codes for CSARGGTGIGAFF.

A remark on this clonotype: Being one base from a much bigger clone, this may be a read error. This rearrangement joins TRBV7-8 to TRBJ2-1, with 7 positions matching TRBD2. The CDR3 extends over 15 amino acids. Germline assignment: CDR1 SGHVS and CDR2 FQNEAQ. The CDR3 sequence is CASTLGGYSYSEQFF. CDR3 coding DNA: TGTGCCAGCACCTTGGGGGGGTACTCCTACAGTGAGCAGTTCTTC.

CDR3 protein: CASSRGTTGTDTQYF. The CDR3 bases are TGCGCCAGCAGCAGAGGGACCACGGGGACAGATACGCAGTATTTT. The V gene is TRBV5-1, the J gene TRBJ2-3; D might be TRBD1 or TRBD2, each matching 5 bases. This CDR3 is built from 15 residues. Germline V gives CDR1 SGHRS, CDR2 YFSETQ. V dropped 4 bases and J dropped 3 bases, with 15 bases sitting between them.

This clonotype has a count of ten or more. The gene calls are TRBV30 and TRBJ1-1; a weak D match, TRBD1 (5 bases). Germline CDR1 reads GTSNPN; CDR2 reads SVGIG (reference sequence). The CDR3 runs 11 residues. V was trimmed by 5 bases and J by 10 bases, leaving 14 bases between them. In nucleotides, the CDR3 is TGTGCCTGGGACCTTGTCGGGGGAGCTTTCTTT. This encodes CAWDLVGGAFF.

In this sample, this clonotype turned up many times. The rearrangement joins TRBV6-6 to TRBJ2-7; D is tentatively TRBD1 or TRBD2 (5 bases each). Germline values: CDR1 MNHNY, CDR2 SVGAGI (reference sequence). V shed 2 bases and J shed 3 bases, with 11 bases lying between them. CDR3 length: 14 amino acids. CDR3 DNA sequence: TGTGCCAGCAGTTACATAGGGGAGAGCTACGAGCAGTACTTC. This translates into CASSYIGESYEQYF.

V is TRBV7-9 and J is TRBJ1-1, with D tentatively TRBD1 (5 bases). CDR3 size: 13 residues. Germline V lookup: CDR1 SEHNR, CDR2 FQNEAQ (reference sequence). V lost 4 bases to trimming and J lost 11 bases, with 17 bases between them. CDR3 DNA sequence: TGTGCCAGCAGCTCCGGCAGGGCTGTAGTCGCTTTCTTT. Translating gives CASSSGRAVVAFF.

There are a few counts of this clonotype. Here the CDR3 reads CASSLSQHEGFF. The DNA of the CDR3 is TGTGCCAGCAGCTTAAGCCAGCACGAGGGTTTCTTT. J is TRBJ1-1 and V is TRBV7-9, with no clear D. This CDR3 contains 12 residues. V was cut by 2 bases and J by 13 bases, with 14 bases left in between. The germline gives CDR1 SEHNR, CDR2 FQNEAQ (reference sequence).

The genes are TRBV7-8 and TRBJ2-7; D possibly corresponds to TRBD2 (6 bases). V shed 6 bases and J shed 3 bases, with 15 bases lying between them. This CDR3 comprises 14 residues. CDR1 is SGHVS, CDR2 FQNEAQ, per germline. The CDR3 reads CASSRETRHYEQYF. CDR3 in DNA: TGTGCCAGCAGTCGGGAGACTAGACACTACGAGCAGTACTTC.

Many counts were recorded for this clonotype. This rearrangement joins TRBV29-1 to TRBJ2-7, with TRBD2 matching over 9 bases. CDR1 is SQVTM, CDR2 ANQGSEA, per germline. CDR3 length: 13 residues. After removal of 5 bases from V and 2 bases from J, the junction contained 4 bases not matched to a gene. CDR3 sequence reads: CSVQSSGTYEQYF. CDR3 sequence (DNA): TGCAGCGTTCAGTCTAGCGGGACCTACGAGCAGTACTTC.

This clonotype was counted only a few times. Here the CDR3 reads CASGPGQGAHNSPLHF. The DNA for the CDR3 is TGCGCCAGCGGCCCTGGGCAGGGGGCGCATAATTCACCCCTCCACTTT. The chain recombines TRBV10-2 with TRBJ1-6, with TRBD1 identical over 8 bases. V dropped 8 bases and J dropped 5; count of bases not matched to a gene: 11. From germline, CDR1 is WSHSY and CDR2 SAAADI. The CDR3 is 16 residues long.

There are many counts of this clonotype. The V call is TRBV20-1, the J call TRBJ1-6, with a possible D match to TRBD1 (5 bases). This CDR3 contains 13 residues. V shed 4 bases and J shed 7 bases, with 11 bases lying between them. Germline CDR1 is DFQATT and CDR2 is SNEGSKA (reference sequence). The CDR3 protein is CSAKKGSNSPLHF. The CDR3 coding sequence is TGCAGTGCTAAAAAGGGGAGCAATTCACCCCTCCACTTT.

This chain joins TRBV2 and TRBJ1-1; a possible D gene is TRBD1 (6 bases). Germline CDR1 SNHLY, CDR2 FYNNEI. The CDR3 is made up of 12 amino acids. V lost 6 bases to trimming and J lost 11 bases, with 16 bases between them. The CDR3 here is CASREGHQDAFF. As DNA, the CDR3 is TGTGCCAGCAGGGAGGGACACCAGGATGCTTTCTTT.

This clonotype has just a few counts. This rearrangement joins TRBV5-1 to TRBJ2-1; 8 bases fit TRBD1. The CDR3 spans 15 residues. Trimming removed 3 bases from V and 2 bases from J; junction bases left unmatched: 4. From germline, CDR1 is SGHRS and CDR2 YFSETQ. DNA for the CDR3: TGCGCCAGCAGCTCCGGGACAGGAACCTACAATGAGCAGTTCTTC. It codes for CASSSGTGTYNEQFF.

This clonotype was detected ten times or more. The rearrangement uses TRBV4-1 and TRBJ2-4; D uncertain. The CDR3 runs 13 residues. V was shortened by 1 base and J by 8 bases, with 9 bases between the two germline ends. Germline V lookup: CDR1 MGHRA, CDR2 YSYEKL. For the CDR3, the DNA is TGCGCCAGCAGCCAAGGGTATGGGGACATTCAGTACTTC. Its protein product is CASSQGYGDIQYF.

This clonotype was counted ten times or more. This chain connects TRBV9 to TRBJ1-3, with unresolved D. Germline CDR1 is SGDLS and CDR2 is YYNGEE. Trimming shortened V by 4 bases and J by 8 bases, and 7 bases separated the two germline ends. The CDR3 is 11 amino acids. CDR3 DNA: TGTGCCAGCAGCTCCCTGGACACCATATATTTT. The encoded protein is CASSSLDTIYF.

This clonotype was observed many times. The chain uses TRBV7-2 and TRBJ2-1; 7 positions agree with TRBD2. Losses at the gene ends were 4 bases for V and 11 bases for J; bases not matched to a gene: 11. The CDR3 sequence is 14 residues long. Germline CDR1 is SGHTA and CDR2 is FQGNSA. The CDR3 nucleotides read TGTGCCAGCAGCTCAAAGCCAACGGGGGGTAAGCAGTTCTTC. As protein: CASSSKPTGGKQFF.

At least ten counts were recorded for this clonotype. V is TRBV28 and J is TRBJ1-2; 7 bases fit TRBD1. CDR1 MDHEN and CDR2 SYDVKM come from the germline V gene. Trimming removed 4 bases from V and 6 bases from J; junction bases left unmatched: 5. The CDR3 is 13 amino acids. CDR3 coding DNA: TGTGCCAGCAGTTCCGGACAGGCGGATGGCTACACCTTC. As protein: CASSSGQADGYTF.

Ten or more counts support this clonotype. V and J are TRBV7-2 and TRBJ2-5; D gene uncertain. Between the trimmed V and J ends, which lost 0 bases and 10 bases, there was a span of 12 bases. The CDR3 is 13 amino acids. CDR1 is SGHTA, CDR2 FQGNSA, per germline. Here the CDR3 DNA reads TGTGCCAGCAGCTTAGCGCCCGGCTCCGACCAGTACTTC. Translating gives CASSLAPGSDQYF.

This clonotype has only a few counts. V and J are TRBV29-1 and TRBJ1-1; tentative D call: TRBD1 (5 bases). V dropped 6 bases and J dropped 10 bases, with 15 bases sitting between them. The germline V gene has CDR1 SQVTM and CDR2 ANQGSEA. This CDR3 contains 11 residues. The CDR3 reads CSVPMSGTAFF. Here the CDR3 DNA reads TGCAGCGTCCCCATGTCGGGGACAGCTTTCTTT.

The chain combines TRBV5-1 with TRBJ2-1; 12 nucleotides match TRBD2. This CDR3 has 15 amino acids. After removal of 5 bases from V and 10 bases from J, the junction contained 10 bases not matched to a gene. Germline CDR1 is SGHRS and CDR2 is YFSETQ. The CDR3 sequence: CASSPGLAGSEEQFF. CDR3 nucleotide sequence: TGCGCCAGCAGTCCCGGACTAGCGGGATCCGAGGAGCAGTTCTTC.

The chain has TRBV7-8 and TRBJ2-3, with D unresolved. This CDR3 comprises 18 residues. CDR1 and CDR2 (germline): SGHVS, FQNEAQ. Trimming stripped 0 bases from V and 0 bases from J, with 16 bases between. The CDR3 is CASSLARPGFTSTDTQYF. CDR3 coding DNA: TGTGCCAGCAGCTTAGCGCGCCCTGGATTTACTAGCACAGATACGCAGTATTTT.

This clonotype turned up a few times. The gene calls are TRBV15 and TRBJ1-5; D is uncertain. The CDR3 length is 8 residues. Germline assignment: CDR1 LNHNV and CDR2 YYDKDF (reference sequence). CDR3 nucleotides: TGTAGCAATCAGCCCCAGCATTTT. It is translated as CSNQPQHF.

With regard to this clonotype: One end of the junction is discordant with germline, which a read error may explain. For the CDR3, the DNA is TGCGCCAGCAGCGTGGGGGAGGGGTACGAGCAGTACTTC. As protein: CASSVGEGYEQYF. J is TRBJ2-7 and V is TRBV9; 7 bases fit TRBD2. This CDR3 has 13 residues. CDR1 and CDR2 (germline): SGDLS, YYNGEE.

The genes are TRBV30 and TRBJ1-5; D not certain. Germline CDR1 and CDR2: GTSNPN and SVGIG (reference sequence). V gave up 0 bases and J gave up 6 bases, with 9 bases separating them. The CDR3 is 13 amino acids. The DNA for the CDR3 is TGTGCCTGGAGTGTATCCCGAGGTCAGCCCCAGCATTTT. Encoded protein: CAWSVSRGQPQHF.